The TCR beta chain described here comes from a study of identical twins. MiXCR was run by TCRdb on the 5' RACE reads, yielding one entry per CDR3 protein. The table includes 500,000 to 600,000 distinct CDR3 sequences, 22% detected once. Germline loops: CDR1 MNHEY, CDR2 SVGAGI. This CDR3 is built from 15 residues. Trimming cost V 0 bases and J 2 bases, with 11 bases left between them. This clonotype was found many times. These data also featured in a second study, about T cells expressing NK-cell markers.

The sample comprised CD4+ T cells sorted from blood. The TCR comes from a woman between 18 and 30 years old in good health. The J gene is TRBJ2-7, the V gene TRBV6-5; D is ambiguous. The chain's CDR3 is CASSYSRGLPYEQYF. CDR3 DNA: TGTGCCAGCAGTTACTCCCGAGGCTTGCCCTACGAGCAGTACTTC.